The rows below give T cell receptor beta chains drawn from one sample of a study of blood T cell repertoires in COVID-19. Profiling relied on immunoSEQ multiplex PCR, and the TCRdb table lists in-frame clones only, not all of them. The table lists around 150,000 clones, more than 70% of them singletons. Input material: peripheral blood. The receptors stem from a woman aged 45 to 65 with acute or convalescent COVID-19. CDR3s include the opening cysteine and the closing phenylalanine or tryptophan. Each record gives: D gene, J gene, clone size, V gene, CDR3 DNA, CDR3 protein. The D gene is left open where the match is weak. Size values are once, few and many counts, or a class for expanded clones, and some rows have none.

-	TRBJ1-4	-	TRBV6-4	TGTGCCACCAATCGGGCGCGGGACCGAGGGCTGTTTTTT	CATNRARDRGLFF
TRBD1	TRBJ2-2	-	TRBV19	TGTGCCAGTAGTATAGGGACAGGTCGGAACACCGGGGAGCTGTTTTTT	CASSIGTGRNTGELFF
TRBD1	TRBJ1-5	-	TRBV7-3	TGTGCCAGCAGCCCAGGACAGGGGACAGCCCAGCATTTT	CASSPGQGTAQHF
-	TRBJ1-1	-	TRBV30	TGTGCCTGGAGTGTGCAGGTCAACACTGAAGCTTTCTTT	CAWSVQVNTEAFF
TRBD2	TRBJ2-5	-	TRBV24-1	TGTGCCACCAGTGATTTTAGCGGGGGACAAGAGACCCAGTACTTC	CATSDFSGGQETQYF
-	TRBJ1-5	-	TRBV18	TGTGCCAGCTCACCATCGATGGTGGGAGGCAATCAGCCCCAGCATTTT	CASSPSMVGGNQPQHF
TRBD1	TRBJ1-2	-	TRBV6-6	TGTGCCAGCAGTCGGGTAGGGACAGAAACTAACTATGGCTACACCTTC	CASSRVGTETNYGYTF
TRBD1	TRBJ1-1	-	TRBV7-9	TGTGCCAGCAGCGACCGACAGGGGGACGGAGCTTTCTTT	CASSDRQGDGAFF
TRBD1	TRBJ1-2	-	TRBV29-1	TGCAGCGTTGATAGGGAAGGGGGCTCGGAAGGCTACACCTTC	CSVDREGGSEGYTF
-	TRBJ2-7	-	TRBV29-1	TGCAGCGTTAAGGGGGACGGGTCAAGGAAGGGCCTCTCCGAGCAGTACTTC	CSVKGDGSRKGLSEQYF
TRBD1	TRBJ2-2	few	TRBV18	TGTGCCAGCTCACTAAGAGAACGACAGGGGAACACCGGGGAGCTGTTTTTT	CASSLRERQGNTGELFF
TRBD2	TRBJ2-1	-	TRBV7-2	TGTGCCAGCAGCCCCCGGTCGGTTGCTAGCGGGGGATATGAGCAGTTCTTC	CASSPRSVASGGYEQFF
-	TRBJ1-4	-	TRBV14	TGTGCCAGCAGCCAAGTAGTGGGGGCGACTGGGGAAAAACTGTTTTTT	CASSQVVGATGEKLFF
-	TRBJ1-1	-	TRBV7-9	TGTGCCAGCAGCCCATCCTTGGGCGAGTTTGGCGTAAACACTGAAGCTTTCTTT	CASSPSLGEFGVNTEAFF
TRBD1	TRBJ1-2	-	TRBV7-2	TGTGCCAGCAGCTCAGGACAGGGGGCTGGAGGAGGGTATGGCTACACCTTC	CASSSGQGAGGGYGYTF
TRBD1	TRBJ2-3	-	TRBV20-1	TGCAGTGCTAGGACAGGGTCTACGCAGTATTTT	CSARTGSTQYF
-	TRBJ1-2	-	TRBV6-1	TGTGCCAGCAGTGAAGCTGACATTAACTATGGCTACACCTTC	CASSEADINYGYTF
TRBD2	TRBJ2-3	-	TRBV5-1	TGCGCCAGCAGACTAGCGGGGGACACAGATACGCAGTATTTT	CASRLAGDTDTQYF
-	TRBJ1-3	-	TRBV12-3/TRBV12-4	TGTGCCAGGGCCTCTGGAAACACCATATATTTT	CARASGNTIYF
-	TRBJ1-6	-	TRBV6-5	TGTGCCAGCAGTTATGAGGAAGGTTGGCAGTCACCCCTCCACTTT	CASSYEEGWQSPLHF
TRBD2	TRBJ2-1	-	TRBV7-3	TGTGCCAGCAGCAAAGTGGGCGGGGGGCCCTACAATGAGCAGTTCTTC	CASSKVGGGPYNEQFF
TRBD2	TRBJ2-1	-	TRBV19	TGTGCCAGTAGTCTTTCAGCGGGGGGGCCTAATGAGCAGTTCTTC	CASSLSAGGPNEQFF
TRBD1	TRBJ1-3	many	TRBV6-6	TGTGCCAGCAGTTTTGACAGGGAAGGAAACACCATATATTTT	CASSFDREGNTIYF
-	TRBJ1-2	-	TRBV9	TGTGCCAGCAGCGTAGTCTCGGGGTATGGCTACACCTTC	CASSVVSGYGYTF
TRBD1	TRBJ1-2	-	TRBV7-3	TGTGCCAGCAGCTCCGGACAGGGGCTGGGCTACACCTTC	CASSSGQGLGYTF
TRBD2	TRBJ2-1	-	TRBV6-6	TGTGCCAGCAGGGGACTAACGTACAATGAGCAGTTCTTC	CASRGLTYNEQFF
TRBD1	TRBJ2-2	once	TRBV7-9	TGTGCCAGCAGGTCGCAGGGGGTAGCGAACACCGGGGAGCTGTTTTTT	CASRSQGVANTGELFF
-	TRBJ2-3	-	TRBV4-1	TGCGCCAGCAGCCGACAGGTAGACAACACAGATACGCAGTATTTT	CASSRQVDNTDTQYF
-	TRBJ2-7	-	TRBV7-9	TGTGCCAGCGCCGGGGGATCCTACGAGCAGTACTTC	CASAGGSYEQYF
TRBD2	TRBJ2-1	-	TRBV9	TGTGCCAGCAGCGGACTAGCGAGCTCCTACAATGAGCAGTTCTTC	CASSGLASSYNEQFF
TRBD1	TRBJ2-5	-	TRBV7-2	TGTGCCAGCAGCCGGACAGGGATGGGAGAGACCCAGTACTTC	CASSRTGMGETQYF
TRBD1	TRBJ1-4	-	TRBV15	TGTGCCACCAGCAGAGAAAAAACCGGGACAGGGAACGAAAAACTGTTTTTT	CATSREKTGTGNEKLFF
TRBD1	TRBJ1-2	-	TRBV27	TGTGCCAGCAGTCCCCACCTACAGGGGGCACGGGGCTACACCTTC	CASSPHLQGARGYTF
-	TRBJ2-3	-	TRBV7-9	TGTGCCAGCAGCTTAGCGAGCGGTTTCGCAGATACGCAGTATTTT	CASSLASGFADTQYF
-	TRBJ2-1	-	TRBV11-2	TGTGCCAGCAGCTTAGGGGGCCGGGTTAGCCCCTACAATGAGCAGTTCTTC	CASSLGGRVSPYNEQFF